The rows below give T cell receptor beta chains drawn from one sample of a study of beta chain features in type 1 diabetes. TCRdb's copy holds only in-frame clones and misses some; the assay was immunoSEQ multiplex PCR. The data show under 800,000 clones, 15% to 19% seen once. The sequenced sample consisted of naive CD4+ T cells from blood. These receptors were taken from a man aged 18 to 30 in good health. Both conserved end residues are part of each CDR3. The D gene is left open where the match is weak.

CDR3aa	len	v_gene	j_gene	d_gene
CASSLGLERTTDTQYF	16	TRBV7-3	TRBJ2-3	TRBD2
CASSARGGGHVEAFF	15	TRBV9	TRBJ1-1	TRBD1
CASSLADTDSPLHF	14	TRBV9	TRBJ1-6	-
CSVRRAPETQYF	12	TRBV29-1	TRBJ2-5	-
CASSLGTGRTEAFF	14	TRBV7-9	TRBJ1-1	-
CASSSSGGTNQPQHF	15	TRBV5-6	TRBJ1-5	-
CASSVGRYGYTF	12	TRBV9	TRBJ1-2	-
CASSLRLAGVNEQFF	15	TRBV7-3	TRBJ2-1	TRBD2
CATERGTGNTEAFF	14	TRBV5-1	TRBJ1-1	TRBD1
CSVDTTKTTEAFF	13	TRBV29-1	TRBJ1-1	-
CASSIHHGYGRETYEQYF	18	TRBV28	TRBJ2-7	-
CASSPLMHAGYTF	13	TRBV6-5	TRBJ1-2	-
CASSPGTGGNGYTF	14	TRBV2	TRBJ1-2	TRBD1
CASSLGSGIYEQYF	14	TRBV7-9	TRBJ2-7	-
CASSLQSSYEQYF	13	TRBV7-9	TRBJ2-7	-
CASSQGWRLAVYEQYF	16	TRBV4-3	TRBJ2-7	TRBD2
CASSRDLDTEAFF	13	TRBV5-1	TRBJ1-1	-
CASSLSRGAFF	11	TRBV7-9	TRBJ1-1	-
CASSKRGDRGLPGELFF	17	TRBV11-2	TRBJ2-2	TRBD1
CASSSRVGLANYEQYF	16	TRBV27	TRBJ2-7	-
CASSLFGTGGYEQYF	15	TRBV27	TRBJ2-7	TRBD1
CAIQDRGGTEAFF	13	TRBV10-2	TRBJ1-1	TRBD1
CASSEPGRTSYGYTF	15	TRBV25-1	TRBJ1-2	-
CASSPLGTGGSQPQHF	16	TRBV18	TRBJ1-5	TRBD1
CAIRVTVLYNEQFF	14	TRBV10-3	TRBJ2-1	-
CSVGTQTGDYGYTF	14	TRBV29-1	TRBJ1-2	TRBD1
CASSLTPGLADGNEQFF	17	TRBV7-6	TRBJ2-1	TRBD2
CASSPRGGQGLNQPQHF	17	TRBV18	TRBJ1-5	TRBD1
CASSLNQGRYNEQFF	15	TRBV11-2	TRBJ2-1	-
CASSYFGTDSNQPQHF	16	TRBV6-6	TRBJ1-5	-
CASSLEGVEQFF	12	TRBV7-9	TRBJ2-1	-
CASSLVGQTYGYTF	14	TRBV5-4	TRBJ1-2	TRBD1
CASTSGTSGGNEQFF	15	TRBV19	TRBJ2-1	TRBD2
CASSLYSGTTGELFF	15	TRBV11-2	TRBJ2-2	-
CASSQDSNTGELFF	14	TRBV14	TRBJ2-2	-
CAWSEKGGPQHF	12	TRBV30	TRBJ1-5	-
CASSLFRDRNYNEQFF	16	TRBV5-1	TRBJ2-1	-
CASSKGKWQYNEQFF	15	TRBV21-1	TRBJ2-1	-
CASSLLTDRIGYTF	14	TRBV28	TRBJ1-2	-
CASSQGPLAPDTQYF	15	TRBV7-3	TRBJ2-3	TRBD2
CASSPAQGYEQYF	13	TRBV18	TRBJ2-7	-
CASSLAPGKGKGYTF	15	TRBV5-1	TRBJ1-2	-
CASSPGTGQRQPQHF	15	TRBV5-1	TRBJ1-5	TRBD1
CASSPVGNTEAFF	13	TRBV18	TRBJ1-1	-
CASSGENTGELFF	13	TRBV5-1	TRBJ2-2	TRBD2
CASSLSEKNEKLFF	14	TRBV11-2	TRBJ1-4	-
CASSSSPRTGELFF	14	TRBV28	TRBJ2-2	-
CASSSQNAFLTAF	13	TRBV9	TRBJ1-2	-
CASSITDTQYF	11	TRBV14	TRBJ2-3	-
CASLFGEQTILAKNIQYF	18	TRBV23-1	TRBJ2-4	-
CASSLVISGKVVETQYF	17	TRBV7-2	TRBJ2-5	TRBD2
CAISESRTNTGELFF	15	TRBV10-3	TRBJ2-2	-
CASSRGGTGRGGNQPQHF	18	TRBV7-9	TRBJ1-5	TRBD1
CASSPLAGNTGELFF	15	TRBV5-6	TRBJ2-2	TRBD2